These T cell receptor beta chains were read from a single sample in a study of identical twins. TCRdb redid the calling of the 5' RACE reads with MiXCR, one entry per CDR3 protein. Of 240,000 or so distinct CDR3 sequences in the sample, roughly a tenth were seen once. The sequenced material came from memory T cells sorted from blood. These receptors came from a man aged 50 to 60 in good health. CDR3s include the opening cysteine and the closing phenylalanine or tryptophan. A D gene is named only where the DNA matches it firmly. Clone size is not always given. Where it is, it says once, few, many or a class for expanded clones.

CATSPRGSSAQETQYF TGTGCCACCAGCCCCAGGGGGAGTTCGGCTCAAGAGACCCAGTACTTC TRBJ2-5 TRBV15 TRBD1 few
CASSSLTGRLETQYF TGTGCCAGCAGTTCACTGACAGGGCGGTTAGAGACCCAGTACTTC TRBJ2-5 TRBV28 TRBD1 few
CASSLRGAETLYF TGTGCCAGCAGTTTAAGGGGCGCAGAGACCCTGTACTTC TRBJ2-5 TRBV12-3/TRBV12-4 NA NA
CSARDPGLAGGRSTDTQYF TGCAGTGCTAGAGACCCGGGACTAGCGGGGGGGCGGAGCACAGATACGCAGTATTTT TRBJ2-3 TRBV20-1 TRBD2 NA
CATGLAGPETQYF TGTGCTACGGGACTAGCGGGACCGGAGACCCAGTACTTC TRBJ2-5 TRBV3-1 TRBD2 few
CAGSQGWWVSTDTQYF TGTGCCGGCAGTCAAGGGTGGTGGGTGAGCACAGATACGCAGTATTTT TRBJ2-3 TRBV12-3/TRBV12-4 NA many
CSAVLRGSNQPQHF TGCAGTGCAGTTCTCCGAGGGAGCAATCAGCCCCAGCATTTT TRBJ1-5 TRBV20-1 NA few
CASSALVSRTEAFF TGTGCCAGCAGCGCCTTGGTGTCGCGGACTGAAGCTTTCTTT TRBJ1-1 TRBV5-5 NA few
CASSLWGYNSPLHF TGTGCCAGCAGCTTATGGGGATATAATTCACCCCTCCACTTT TRBJ1-6 TRBV7-9 NA many
CASSPETTKNIQYF TGTGCCAGCTCACCCGAAACCACCAAAAACATTCAGTACTTC TRBJ2-4 TRBV18 NA few
CATSERTGGITGELFF TGTGCCACCAGTGAGCGGACAGGGGGCATCACCGGGGAGCTGTTTTTT TRBJ2-2 TRBV24-1 TRBD1 NA
CASSLGTGTGYTF TGTGCCAGCAGCTTAGGTACAGGGACTGGCTACACCTTC TRBJ1-2 TRBV5-6 NA many
CASSPLMGGSNQPQHF TGTGCCAGCAGCCCCCTTATGGGGGGTAGCAATCAGCCCCAGCATTTT TRBJ1-5 TRBV7-9 NA many
CASSQDSLWEKLFF TGTGCCAGCAGCCAGGACAGCCTTTGGGAAAAACTGTTTTTT TRBJ1-4 TRBV5-5 NA few
CASSRGIYAFF TGCGCCAGCAGCCGCGGAATTTACGCTTTCTTT TRBJ1-1 TRBV4-1 NA few
CASSAPLGDNSPLHF TGTGCCAGCAGTGCCCCCCTTGGGGATAATTCACCCCTCCACTTT TRBJ1-6 TRBV6-1 NA many
CASSLEAASIEAFF TGCGCCAGCAGCTTGGAAGCAGCTTCGATTGAAGCTTTCTTT TRBJ1-1 TRBV5-1 NA NA
CASSQLVNKKKETQYF TGTGCCAGCAGCCAGTTGGTAAACAAGAAAAAAGAGACCCAGTACTTC TRBJ2-5 TRBV14 NA NA
CSVSRDGGGYEQYF TGCAGCGTTTCCCGGGACGGAGGGGGCTACGAGCAGTACTTC TRBJ2-7 TRBV29-1 NA few
CSAFTGSYNSPLHF TGCAGTGCTTTTACAGGGAGCTATAATTCACCCCTCCACTTT TRBJ1-6 TRBV20-1 NA many
CASERQGILNTEAFF TGTGCCAGCGAAAGGCAGGGAATTTTGAACACTGAAGCTTTCTTT TRBJ1-1 TRBV2 NA NA
CASSYPERGDQQFF TGTGCCAGCAGTTACCCTGAGCGGGGGGACCAGCAGTTCTTC TRBJ2-1 TRBV6-5 TRBD2 NA
CASSLYSGELDLHTQYF TGTGCCAGCAGTTTATATAGTGGCGAACTGGACCTTCATACGCAGTATTTT TRBJ2-3 TRBV27 NA few
CASSVAGTGVDEQYF TGTGCCAGCAGCGTAGCCGGGACAGGGGTAGACGAGCAGTACTTC TRBJ2-7 TRBV9 TRBD1 many
CAYRGLVGDTQYF TGTGCCTACCGGGGACTAGTGGGAGATACGCAGTATTTT TRBJ2-3 TRBV30 TRBD2 many
CSAWVAGNTGELFF TGCAGTGCTTGGGTGGCAGGGAACACCGGGGAGCTGTTTTTT TRBJ2-2 TRBV20-1 NA many
CASSFRAGPSYEQYF TGTGCCAGCAGCTTTAGAGCAGGGCCCTCCTACGAGCAGTACTTC TRBJ2-7 TRBV7-8 NA many
CASSHRGYQETQYF TGTGCCAGCAGCCACAGAGGGTACCAAGAGACCCAGTACTTC TRBJ2-5 TRBV6-2/TRBV6-3 NA few
CASTTPTTDTQYF TGTGCCAGCACCACCCCTACCACAGATACGCAGTATTTT TRBJ2-3 TRBV6-2/TRBV6-3 NA NA
CASSHSGGALDTQYF TGTGCCAGCAGCCACAGCGGGGGGGCCTTGGATACGCAGTATTTT TRBJ2-3 TRBV4-2 TRBD2 many
CASPPRTGVVDTQYF TGTGCCAGCCCACCCCGGACAGGAGTGGTAGATACGCAGTATTTT TRBJ2-3 TRBV28 TRBD1 NA
CASSQDNGLAGGRSTGELFF TGTGCCAGCAGCCAAGATAATGGACTAGCGGGGGGGCGATCTACCGGGGAGCTGTTTTTT TRBJ2-2 TRBV3-1 TRBD2 NA
CASSHGQGAHEQYF TGTGCCAGCAGCCATGGACAGGGCGCCCACGAGCAGTACTTC TRBJ2-7 TRBV7-2 TRBD1 NA
CASTLGSSGANVLTF TGTGCCAGCACCTTAGGGAGCTCTGGGGCCAACGTCCTGACTTTC TRBJ2-6 TRBV6-1 NA NA
CASSRGGGELFF TGTGCCAGCAGCAGGGGAGGCGGGGAGCTGTTTTTT TRBJ2-2 TRBV12-3/TRBV12-4 NA few
CASSQRLAGGFGVVETQYF TGTGCCAGCAGCCAAAGACTAGCGGGAGGTTTCGGAGTCGTGGAGACCCAGTACTTC TRBJ2-5 TRBV4-2 TRBD2 many
CASRGGRNQPQHF TGTGCCAGCCGGGGTGGCAGAAATCAGCCCCAGCATTTT TRBJ1-5 TRBV19 NA few
CAIRTSGKDEQYF TGTGCCATCAGGACTAGCGGGAAGGACGAGCAGTACTTC TRBJ2-7 TRBV10-3 TRBD2 NA
CASSLERTRGSEQFF TGTGCCAGCAGCTTAGAAAGGACCCGGGGAAGCGAGCAGTTCTTC TRBJ2-1 TRBV11-2 NA many
CASNSRTGQITEAFF TGTGCCAGCAATTCACGGACAGGGCAAATCACTGAAGCTTTCTTT TRBJ1-1 TRBV12-3/TRBV12-4 TRBD1 few
CASSQVGQGGYEQYF TGTGCCAGCAGCCAAGTTGGACAGGGCGGCTACGAGCAGTACTTC TRBJ2-7 TRBV4-2 TRBD1 many
CASSTRTAYNSPLHF TGTGCCAGCAGCACCCGGACAGCATATAATTCACCCCTCCACTTT TRBJ1-6 TRBV7-6 NA many
CASSQDNRASGTDTQYF TGTGCCAGCAGCCAAGATAACAGGGCTAGCGGCACAGATACGCAGTATTTT TRBJ2-3 TRBV4-2 NA many
CASSFLGGDTGELFF TGTGCCAGCAGTTTTCTCGGGGGGGACACCGGGGAGCTGTTTTTT TRBJ2-2 TRBV12-3/TRBV12-4 TRBD2 NA
CASSSPVGMDSEAFF TGCGCCAGCAGCTCACCAGTGGGGATGGACAGTGAAGCTTTCTTT TRBJ1-1 TRBV5-1 NA few
CASSNTGGMGTEAFF TGTGCCAGCAGTAATACAGGGGGAATGGGCACTGAAGCTTTCTTT TRBJ1-1 TRBV12-3/TRBV12-4 TRBD1 few
CASSLATFYEQYF TGTGCCAGCAGCTTAGCGACCTTCTACGAGCAGTACTTC TRBJ2-7 TRBV7-2 NA few
CASSQEVRTDEKLFF TGCGCCAGCAGCCAAGAAGTGCGGACAGATGAAAAACTGTTTTTT TRBJ1-4 TRBV4-3 NA NA
CASSLLQGGNQETQYF TGTGCCAGCAGCTTGTTGCAGGGGGGGAACCAAGAGACCCAGTACTTC TRBJ2-5 TRBV5-4 NA NA
CASSQAGQGTSGRAPYNEQFF TGTGCCAGCAGCCAAGCCGGACAGGGGACTAGCGGGAGGGCCCCCTACAATGAGCAGTTCTTC TRBJ2-1 TRBV3-1 TRBD2 few
CASSLFVWGISGETQYF TGTGCCAGCAGTTTATTCGTCTGGGGCATATCTGGGGAGACCCAGTACTTC TRBJ2-5 TRBV28 NA NA
CASSQDGASLTQYF TGCGCCAGCAGCCAAGATGGGGCTAGTCTGACGCAGTATTTT TRBJ2-3 TRBV4-3 NA many
CASSLALAGGYEQYF TGTGCCAGCAGCTTAGCGCTAGCGGGAGGGTACGAGCAGTACTTC TRBJ2-7 TRBV7-2 TRBD2 many
CASSPDTTETQYF TGTGCCAGCTCACCGGACACGACAGAGACCCAGTACTTC TRBJ2-5 TRBV18 NA few
CASSSGQDNSPLHF TGTGCCAGCAGCTCGGGACAGGATAATTCACCCCTCCACTTT TRBJ1-6 TRBV7-2 TRBD1 few
CASSSDTMSYNEQFF TGTGCCAGCAGCTCGGACACGATGTCCTACAATGAGCAGTTCTTC TRBJ2-1 TRBV28 NA many
CSARDRHGGGTDTQYF TGCAGTGCTAGAGATCGTCACGGTGGTGGGACAGATACGCAGTATTTT TRBJ2-3 TRBV20-1 NA NA
CSAMPGADTQYF TGCAGTGCTATGCCGGGGGCAGATACGCAGTATTTT TRBJ2-3 TRBV20-1 NA few
CASSYRGAGPQHF TGTGCCAGCAGTTACAGGGGTGCGGGGCCCCAGCATTTT TRBJ1-5 TRBV6-5 NA NA